This passage covers 8 T cell receptor beta chains from one sample sequenced in a study of cytomegalovirus exposure and HLA in healthy donors (dated by TCRdb to about 2017). The library was built by means of the immunoSEQ multiplex PCR assay. A mixture of 60 forward primers for TCR Vbeta segments and 13 reverse primers for TCR Jbeta segments was used in the multiplex PCR. The clones in this table, taken by TCRdb from immuneACCESS, are in-frame only. Not every clone is retained; where verified, under half of the shortfall comes from an unresolved V gene, and the cause of the rest is unknown. Per the sample table, the count is about 53,000 clones. Roughly 12% of the sample belongs to the ten largest clones. The sequenced material came from PBMCs. The receptors originated from a man younger than 35 in good health and CMV-seropositive.

This chain joins TRBV19 and TRBJ2-1; a possible D gene is TRBD2 (5 bases). The CDR3 spans 15 residues. The V gene lost 0 bases and the J gene lost 3 bases, with 9 bases spanning the gap. The germline V gene encodes CDR1 LNHDA and CDR2 SQIVND (reference sequence). CDR3 sequence: CASSIEEAIYNEQFF. In nucleotides, the CDR3 is TGTGCCAGTAGTATAGAGGAGGCCATCTACAATGAGCAGTTCTTC.

The genes are TRBV5-1 and TRBJ1-5, with a possible D match to TRBD1 (6 bases). V was pared by 0 bases and J by 2 bases, with 9 bases between. Germline CDR1 and CDR2: SGHRS and YFSETQ. The CDR3 has 15 amino acids. CDR3 nucleotide sequence: TGCGCCAGCAGCTTGGAGGGGGACGGCAATCAGCCCCAGCATTTT. This sequence encodes CASSLEGDGNQPQHF.

This chain joins TRBV6-1 and TRBJ2-7, with 12 bases matching TRBD2. CDR1 MNHNS and CDR2 SASEGT come from the germline V gene. V shed 6 bases, J shed 3 bases, and the junction held 3 bases outside the gene matches. CDR3 length: 14 amino acids. The CDR3 here is CASSPTSGSYEQYF. For the CDR3, the DNA is TGTGCCAGCAGCCCGACTAGCGGGAGCTACGAGCAGTACTTC.

In the case of this clone: An end of the junction does not agree with germline; a read error may underlie this. V usage is TRBV7-2 and J usage is TRBJ1-4; D is unresolved. CDR1 and CDR2 from the germline V gene are SGHTA and FQGNSA. The CDR3 sequence is 15 residues long. DNA of the CDR3: TGTGCCAGCAGCCCCCCGGGGAGGGAGAATGGAAAACTGTTTTTT. Translation gives CASSPPGRENGKLFF.

V is TRBV18 and J is TRBJ2-3; 9 nucleotides match TRBD1. V was pared by 5 bases and J by 0 bases, with 3 bases of the junction left unmatched. Germline V gene lookup returns CDR1 KGHSH and CDR2 LQKENI. There are 15 residues in the CDR3. The CDR3 protein is CASSFGQGSTDTQYF. In DNA form, the CDR3 reads TGTGCCAGCTCATTCGGACAGGGGAGCACAGATACGCAGTATTTT.

The chain recombines TRBV29-1 with TRBJ1-4; D remains unclear. Trimming removed 5 bases from V and 7 bases from J, with 11 bases in between. The CDR3 consists of 12 residues. Germline V gene lookup returns CDR1 SQVTM and CDR2 ANQGSEA. This CDR3 is CSVLTGVEKLFF. The CDR3, as DNA: TGCAGCGTTCTTACCGGGGTTGAAAAACTGTTTTTT.

The chain couples TRBV19 to TRBJ2-1; 9 nucleotides align to TRBD2. The germline gives CDR1 LNHDA, CDR2 SQIVND (reference sequence). The CDR3 contains 16 residues. Trimming at V came to 3 bases and at J to 4 bases, leaving 7 bases not matched to a gene. CDR3 DNA sequence: TGTGCCAGTAGTATGATGGGCGGGAGGGCTTACAATGAGCAGTTCTTC. Translating it yields CASSMMGGRAYNEQFF.

The J gene is TRBJ2-3, the V gene TRBV27, with 8 bases fitting TRBD2. The CDR3 sequence is 16 residues long. Germline V gene sequence: CDR1 MNHEY, CDR2 SMNVEV (reference sequence). V dropped 6 bases and J dropped 3; count of bases not matched to a gene: 11. The CDR3 loop is CASSGGAGVGTDTQYF. As DNA, the CDR3 is TGTGCCAGCAGCGGGGGGGCGGGAGTGGGAACAGATACGCAGTATTTT.